Below are 18 T cell receptor beta chains sequenced from a single sample in a study of blood T cell repertoires in COVID-19. The protocol was immunoSEQ multiplex PCR, while the TCRdb copy is restricted to in-frame clones and leaves out a portion. The table has over 200,000 clones, roughly 80% seen once. Sequenced: peripheral blood. These receptors all come from a woman between 35 and 50 years old with active or convalescent COVID-19.

V usage is TRBV7-2 and J usage is TRBJ1-3; tentative D call: TRBD1 (5 bases). V was clipped by 3 bases and J by 7 bases, with 13 bases between them. Germline V CDR1 and CDR2: SGHTA, FQGNSA. The CDR3 consists of 14 residues. In DNA, the CDR3 is TGTGCCAGCAGCTTGGGGGGGATGGGGAACACCATATATTTT. Its translation is CASSLGGMGNTIYF.

The CDR3 DNA sequence: TGTGCCAGCAGACAGGGGGCGGGTGAAAAACTGTTTTTT. The encoded protein is CASRQGAGEKLFF. The rearrangement uses TRBV19 and TRBJ1-4; 10 bases map to TRBD1. The trim removed 9 bases at V and 7 bases at J, leaving 5 bases unmatched. This CDR3 has 13 amino acids. The germline gives CDR1 LNHDA, CDR2 SQIVND (reference sequence).

Remarks on this clone: Within the sample, other DNA sequences also encode this same CDR3. The chain has TRBV28 and TRBJ1-2; 8 bases are a match to TRBD1. CDR1 MDHEN and CDR2 SYDVKM come from the germline V gene. This CDR3 spans 14 amino acids. With V trimmed by 6 bases and J by 2 bases, 5 bases remained unmatched. As DNA, the CDR3 is TGTGCCAGCAGACCGACAGGGGAAAACTATGGCTACACCTTC. It encodes CASRPTGENYGYTF.

About this clone itself: The identical CDR3 is also encoded by other nucleotide sequences in the sample. The rearrangement joins TRBV30 to TRBJ1-1; no definite D call. V shed 0 bases and J shed 4 bases, with 9 bases lying between them. CDR3 length: 13 residues. The germline CDR1 and CDR2 sequences are GTSNPN and SVGIG (reference sequence). In DNA form, the CDR3 reads TGTGCCTGGAGTGTACTCAGAGGCACTGAAGCTTTCTTT. This gives the protein CAWSVLRGTEAFF.

The V gene is TRBV4-1, the J gene TRBJ2-1; 9 positions agree with TRBD2. J lost 4 bases, V lost 0 bases, and 7 bases had no gene match. The CDR3 is 17 amino acids. Germline V gene sequence: CDR1 MGHRA, CDR2 YSYEKL. This chain's CDR3 is CASSQDPGTSQYNEQFF. CDR3 sequence (DNA): TGCGCCAGCAGCCAAGATCCGGGGACTAGCCAGTACAATGAGCAGTTCTTC.

The chain carries TRBV28 and TRBJ1-6; D gene ambiguous. This CDR3 is 12 amino acids long. The germline V gene has CDR1 MDHEN and CDR2 SYDVKM. V was shortened by 2 bases and J by 16 bases, with 12 bases between the two germline ends. The CDR3 region is CASSLIGALLHF. In nucleotides, the CDR3 is TGTGCCAGCAGTTTAATTGGAGCCCTTCTCCACTTT.

V usage is TRBV19 and J usage is TRBJ1-4, with 9 bases matching TRBD1. J lost 7 bases, V lost 2 bases, and 8 bases had no gene match. This CDR3 has 16 residues. Germline V gene data show CDR1 as LNHDA and CDR2 as SQIVND (reference sequence). The CDR3 DNA follows: TGTGCCAGTAGTATAAATCGGGACAGGGCGGGTGAAAAACTGTTTTTT. Translation: CASSINRDRAGEKLFF.

V and J are TRBV24-1 and TRBJ1-1, with 12 bases fitting TRBD1. Germline values: CDR1 KGHDR, CDR2 SFDVKD. This CDR3 spans 15 amino acids. The junction had 6 bases not matched to a gene; V was cut back by 7 bases and J by 4 bases. CDR3 region: CATRFSGQGATEAFF. The CDR3 nucleotides are TGTGCCACCAGGTTCTCGGGACAGGGGGCCACTGAAGCTTTCTTT.

The chain is built from TRBV20-1 and TRBJ2-2; weak D call: TRBD2 (6 bases). Germline CDR1 DFQATT, CDR2 SNEGSKA (reference sequence). The V end was cut by 3 bases, the J end by 1 base, with 12 bases between. This CDR3 comprises 15 residues. Here the CDR3 DNA reads TGCAGTGCTAGTCGCGGGGCGGTGAACACCGGGGAGCTGTTTTTT. This codes for CSASRGAVNTGELFF.

This chain joins TRBV11-2 and TRBJ2-3; 7 nucleotides agree with TRBD1. V dropped 1 base and J dropped 4; count of bases not matched to a gene: 5. The germline gives CDR1 SGHAT, CDR2 FQNNGV. The CDR3 is 15 amino acids. The CDR3 protein is CASSLVRGQPDTQYF. The CDR3 nucleotides are TGTGCCAGCAGCTTAGTAAGGGGGCAACCAGATACGCAGTATTTT.

This chain connects TRBV7-2 to TRBJ1-1; no reliable D call. Germline assignment: CDR1 SGHTA and CDR2 FQGNSA. With 5 bases removed from V and 7 bases from J, the gap between germline ends came to 11 bases. The CDR3 covers 12 residues. This chain's CDR3 is CASSQSTYEAFF. The CDR3 DNA is TGTGCCAGCAGCCAATCAACTTATGAAGCTTTCTTT.

The V and J genes are TRBV5-4 and TRBJ2-5; tentative D call: TRBD2 (5 bases). CDR1 and CDR2 (germline): SGHNT, YYREEE (reference sequence). V lost 3 bases, J lost 4 bases, and 13 bases lay in between. The CDR3 covers 14 residues. The CDR3 spells CASSSGSRLETQYF. CDR3 coding DNA: TGTGCCAGCAGCTCGGGGAGTCGGCTAGAGACCCAGTACTTC.

The chain recombines TRBV7-9 with TRBJ2-5; perhaps TRBD2 as D (6 bases). V shed 4 bases and J shed 0 bases, with 15 bases lying between them. In germline, CDR1 is SEHNR, CDR2 FQNEAQ (reference sequence). The CDR3 sequence is 16 residues long. CDR3 nucleotide sequence: TGTGCCAGCAGCTCACGCGGGGACGGATACCAAGAGACCCAGTACTTC. Encoded protein: CASSSRGDGYQETQYF.

The gene calls are TRBV27 and TRBJ1-5; D call uncertain. V lost 4 bases, J lost 0 bases, and 10 bases lay in between. Germline assignment: CDR1 MNHEY and CDR2 SMNVEV (reference sequence). The CDR3 length is 15 residues. Written as DNA, the CDR3 is TGTGCCAGCAGTTCCTGGCAGGATAGCAATCAGCCCCAGCATTTT. It encodes CASSSWQDSNQPQHF.

The CDR3, as DNA: TGTGCCAGCAGTGAAGGACTGACTGTAGAGACCCAGTACTTC. Protein sequence: CASSEGLTVETQYF. The rearrangement links TRBV2 to TRBJ2-5, with D unclear. The V and J ends lost 1 base and 4 bases respectively, with 10 bases between them. The CDR3 runs 14 residues. Looked up from germline, CDR1 is SNHLY and CDR2 is FYNNEI. Full variable domain (remainder filled in from reference TRBV2 and TRBJ2-5): EPEVTQTPSHQVTQMGQEVILRCVPISNHLYFYWYRQILGQKVEFLVSFYNNEISEKSEIFDDQFSVERPDGSNFTLKIRSTKLEDSAMYFCASSEGLTVETQYFGPGTRLLVL.

The chain carries TRBV5-1 and TRBJ2-5, with 9 bases aligning to TRBD1. The germline V gene encodes CDR1 SGHRS and CDR2 YFSETQ. The V gene end was trimmed by 0 bases and the J gene end by 4 bases; junction bases not matched to a gene: 4. CDR3 length: 15 residues. The CDR3 DNA reads as TGCGCCAGCAGCTTGGTTCCGGGACAGGGAGAGACCCAGTACTTC. Protein product: CASSLVPGQGETQYF. The variable domain in full, completed from reference TRBV5-1 and TRBJ2-5, reads KAGVTQTPRYLIKTRGQQVTLSCSPISGHRSVSWYQQTPGQGLQFLFEYFSETQRNKGNFPGRFSGRQFSNSRSEMNVSTLELGDSALYLCASSLVPGQGETQYFGPGTRLLVL.

V usage is TRBV15 and J usage is TRBJ1-1; D is possibly TRBD1 (6 bases). This CDR3 has 19 residues. V dropped 10 bases and J dropped 6 bases, with 36 bases sitting between them. Germline lookup yields CDR1 LNHNV and CDR2 YYDKDF (reference sequence). The CDR3 sequence: CANGISGQVRGEQQSEAFF. CDR3 in DNA: TGTGCCAACGGGATATCGGGGCAGGTCAGGGGTGAGCAACAGTCTGAAGCTTTCTTT.

The V gene is TRBV4-3, the J gene TRBJ1-3; 9 positions match TRBD1. J gave up 7 bases and V 0 bases, and 7 bases lay outside the gene matches. CDR1 is LGHNA and CDR2 is YSLEER in the germline V gene. This CDR3 is built from 16 residues. The CDR3 DNA reads TGCGCCAGCAGCCAAGAACAGGGGGCAAATTGGAACACCATATATTTT. This sequence encodes CASSQEQGANWNTIYF.